This T cell receptor beta chain was observed in a study of low-dose radiotherapy and immunotherapy resistance in tumors. Study-wide background: Cohort 1 was treated with 0.5 Gy per fraction at 2-week intervals, amounting to 6.5 Gy overall.

Primers used for first-strand cDNA, a TRAV- and TRBV-specific set, covered both alpha and beta chains. It was with a constant-region primer and a V-primer adapter that TCRs were amplified over approximately 18 PCR cycles. TCRdb called the reads again in MiXCR, with one record for every CDR3 protein. Of around 76,000 distinct CDR3 sequences in the sample, 31% were seen once. V dropped 3 bases and J dropped 0 bases, with 15 bases sitting between them. This CDR3 spans 16 amino acids. Germline-derived CDR1 and CDR2 are SGHNT and YYREEE (reference sequence). Time point described: before trial treatment. The TCR originated in a female donor with ovarian cancer. This specimen was PBMCs, taken before treatment. The rearrangement links TRBV5-4 to TRBJ1-1, with D possibly being TRBD1 (5 bases). CDR3 sequence: CASSWGGERMNTEAFF. In DNA, the CDR3 is TGTGCCAGCAGCTGGGGGGGGGAGAGGATGAACACTGAAGCTTTCTTT.